Described below is a single T cell receptor beta chain sequence and its context. Its target is unknown. The V end was cut by 1 base, the J end by 9 bases, with 13 bases between. The CDR3 runs 14 residues. Germline CDR1 SGHAT, CDR2 FQNNGV. These data are taken from a study of cytomegalovirus exposure and HLA in healthy donors. Study-wide findings and caveats: Later work showed greater clonal expansion in HLA-associated TCR beta chains than in equally common others. In a later analysis, TCR beta V- and J-gene trimming was associated with a missense DCLRE1C variant. Analyzed later, association rates of TCRs varied across HLA loci, with DRB1 most and HLA-C fewest.

Amplification used 60 Vbeta primers and 13 Jbeta primers. Some clones are missing from TCRdb's copy, which holds only in-frame ones; the method was immunoSEQ multiplex PCR. This sample has 250,000 to 350,000 clones, with roughly 89% found just once. Unrecorded immune exposure was likely among donors, who were nominally healthy when sampled. Sample: PBMCs. This receptor was taken from a woman aged 18-35 years in good health and CMV-seronegative. The chain employs TRBV11-2 and TRBJ2-1; D is possibly TRBD2 (6 bases). The CDR3 DNA reads TGTGCCAGCAGCTTAGTAGGGCTAGCGAGTGAGCAGTTCTTC. Its protein is CASSLVGLASEQFF.